This is a list of T cell receptor beta chains from one sample in a study of OX40 agonist ivuxolimab in advanced cancers. Sequencing was performed with immunoSEQ multiplex PCR; in TCRdb, only in-frame clones are kept and a portion is missing. The table records more than 7,000 clones, roughly 70% of them present only once. Here the sequenced sample was CD4+ or CD8+ T cells sorted from blood, taken in a trial of the OX40 agonist ivuxolimab. The receptors shown here come from an adult with an advanced solid tumor such as melanoma, head and neck, liver or kidney cancer. Both conserved end residues are part of each CDR3. Fields, in order: V gene, D gene, clone size, J gene, CDR3 protein, CDR3 DNA. D genes are given only for firm matches. Where a row states a size, it is once, few, many or the class of an expanded clone; other rows omit it.

TRBV5-6,.,.,TRBJ2-3,CASSLALEGADTQYF,TGTGCCAGCAGCTTGGCCTTGGAGGGCGCAGATACGCAGTATTTT
TRBV27,.,.,TRBJ1-5,CASSLVWGASNQPQHF,TGTGCCAGCAGTTTAGTTTGGGGCGCAAGCAATCAGCCCCAGCATTTT
TRBV28,TRBD1,.,TRBJ2-3,CASSFLQGTDTQYF,TGTGCCAGCAGTTTCTTACAGGGGACAGATACGCAGTATTTT
TRBV7-9,TRBD1,few,TRBJ2-7,CASSSGTGDFYEQYF,TGTGCCAGCAGCTCTGGGACAGGCGATTTTTACGAGCAGTACTTC
TRBV7-9,.,many,TRBJ1-1,CASSLGQMNTEAFF,TGTGCCAGCAGCTTGGGTCAGATGAACACTGAAGCTTTCTTT
TRBV13,TRBD2,few,TRBJ2-7,CASTTGGTYEQYF,TGTGCCAGCACCACGGGAGGAACCTACGAGCAGTACTTC
TRBV27,.,.,TRBJ1-1,CASSLGLRTEAFF,TGTGCCAGCAGTTTAGGGTTGCGCACTGAAGCTTTCTTT
TRBV13,.,.,TRBJ1-2,CASSLGHLGGDYGYTF,TGTGCCAGCAGCTTAGGTCACCTCGGCGGGGACTATGGCTACACCTTC
TRBV19,.,medium-sized,TRBJ2-3,CASSTGNGADTQYF,TGTGCCAGTAGTACCGGAAATGGGGCAGATACGCAGTATTTT
TRBV2,.,.,TRBJ2-7,CASTDAGQSYEQYF,TGTGCCAGCACCGACGCAGGGCAGAGCTACGAGCAGTACTTC
TRBV28,TRBD1,once,TRBJ1-1,CASKGQLNTEAFF,TGTGCCAGCAAGGGACAGCTGAACACTGAAGCTTTCTTT
TRBV5-6,.,.,TRBJ1-1,CASSLFRRGDTEAFF,TGTGCCAGCAGCTTATTTCGGCGGGGGGACACTGAAGCTTTCTTT
TRBV28,TRBD2,.,TRBJ2-2,CASSPRTSGNTGELFF,TGTGCCAGCAGTCCCCGGACTAGCGGGAACACCGGGGAGCTGTTTTTT
TRBV4-2,.,.,TRBJ2-1,CASSVATSNEQFF,TGTGCCAGCAGCGTAGCGACTAGCAATGAGCAGTTCTTC
TRBV5-1,.,.,TRBJ1-2,CASSSSFGDYGYTF,TGCGCCAGCAGCTCCAGCTTTGGGGACTATGGCTACACCTTC
TRBV29-1,TRBD1,.,TRBJ2-7,CSVSSGQGASSSYEQYF,TGCAGCGTTTCTTCGGGACAGGGTGCATCGAGCTCCTACGAGCAGTACTTC
TRBV4-1,.,few,TRBJ2-7,CASSHSRDSPLQYF,TGCGCCAGCAGCCACTCCCGGGACTCCCCGCTTCAGTACTTC
TRBV7-8,.,once,TRBJ2-3,CASSEGGTDTQYF,TGTGCCAGCAGCGAGGGTGGGACAGATACGCAGTATTTT
TRBV10-2,.,.,TRBJ2-7,CASTGSLYEQYF,TGCGCCAGCACAGGTTCCCTCTACGAGCAGTACTTC
TRBV21-1,.,.,TRBJ2-2,CASSKQTGGPGELFF,TGTGCCAGCAGCAAACAGACAGGGGGCCCCGGGGAGCTGTTTTTT
TRBV11-2,.,.,TRBJ2-2,CASSRPLLVGELFF,TGTGCCAGCAGCCGCCCACTCCTTGTGGGGGAGCTGTTTTTT
TRBV6-5,.,.,TRBJ2-1,CASSYFQGNSMHEQFF,TGTGCCAGCAGTTACTTCCAGGGGAATTCGATGCATGAGCAGTTCTTC
TRBV5-8,TRBD2,.,TRBJ2-7,CASPSSGIYEQYF,TGTGCCAGCCCATCTAGCGGGATCTACGAGCAGTACTTC
TRBV15,.,.,TRBJ2-4,CATSRDRQVNIQYF,TGTGCCACCAGCAGAGATAGACAGGTTAACATTCAGTACTTC
TRBV2,.,.,TRBJ1-2,CASSESSGHTNYGYTF,TGTGCCAGCAGTGAAAGTTCGGGACATACTAACTATGGCTACACCTTC
TRBV6-1,.,few,TRBJ1-6,CASSESDRPNSPLHF,TGTGCCAGCAGTGAATCAGACAGACCAAATTCACCCCTCCACTTT